These T cell receptor beta chains were read from a single sample in a study of control samples from healthy donors and cancer patients. The table came from immunoSEQ multiplex PCR; TCRdb's copy has only in-frame clones and leaves some out. The sample contains about 94,000 clones, about nine tenths of which appear only once. Material: blood. The receptors here all came from a woman aged 18 to 35 in good health. CDR3s include the opening cysteine and the closing phenylalanine or tryptophan. A D gene is named only where the DNA matches it firmly. Size values are once, few and many counts, or a class for expanded clones, and some rows have none.

V	J	D	size	CDR3	DNA
TRBV5-1	TRBJ1-1	TRBD1	NA	CASSPGTENTEAFF	TGCGCCAGCAGCCCCGGGACAGAGAACACTGAAGCTTTCTTT
TRBV14	TRBJ1-1	NA	NA	CASSPTGSRTEAFF	TGTGCCAGCAGCCCAACAGGGTCACGCACTGAAGCTTTCTTT
TRBV6-6	TRBJ2-7	NA	NA	CASSYVQVRNYEQYF	TGTGCCAGCAGTTACGTACAGGTGAGGAACTACGAGCAGTACTTC
TRBV7-3	TRBJ2-2	TRBD1	NA	CASSLTPLRTGAGELFF	TGTGCCAGCAGCTTAACACCACTCCGGACAGGGGCCGGGGAGCTGTTTTTT
TRBV5-4	TRBJ1-2	NA	NA	CASSLGTEYTNYGYTF	TGTGCCAGCAGCTTGGGGACAGAATACACTAACTATGGCTACACCTTC
TRBV9	TRBJ1-1	TRBD1	NA	CASSVAGQGNTEAFF	TGTGCCAGCAGCGTAGCTGGACAGGGGAACACTGAAGCTTTCTTT
TRBV5-6	TRBJ2-5	NA	NA	CASSPRDYQETQYF	TGTGCCAGCAGCCCAAGGGACTACCAAGAGACCCAGTACTTC
TRBV9	TRBJ2-6	NA	NA	CASSVGLGNVLTF	TGTGCCAGCAGCGTAGGACTCGGCAACGTCCTGACTTTC
TRBV7-9	TRBJ1-2	NA	NA	CASISETKNYGYTF	TGTGCCAGCATCTCCGAGACGAAGAACTATGGCTACACCTTC
TRBV3-1/TRBV3-2	TRBJ2-5	TRBD2	NA	CASSARGLAETQYF	TGTGCCAGTTCCGCCCGGGGACTAGCAGAGACCCAGTACTTC
TRBV7-6	TRBJ1-2	NA	once	CASSSAYGYTF	TGTGCCAGCAGCTCGGCCTATGGCTACACCTTC
TRBV18	TRBJ1-1	NA	once	CASSPLSEGTEAFF	TGTGCCAGCTCACCACTCTCTGAGGGGACTGAAGCTTTCTTT
TRBV15	TRBJ2-7	NA	NA	CATSRDPMGSSYEQYF	TGTGCCACCAGCAGAGATCCTATGGGTAGCTCCTACGAGCAGTACTTC
TRBV3-1/TRBV3-2	TRBJ1-4	NA	NA	CASSQDKGNGEKLFF	TGTGCCAGCAGCCAAGATAAGGGTAATGGTGAAAAACTGTTTTTT
TRBV12-5	TRBJ2-7	TRBD1	NA	CASGLDPTGANVYEQYF	TGTGCTAGTGGTTTGGATCCGACAGGGGCGAACGTCTACGAGCAGTACTTC
TRBV6-5	TRBJ2-5	NA	NA	CASSYGVGETQYF	TGTGCCAGCAGTTACGGGGTTGGAGAGACCCAGTACTTC
TRBV18	TRBJ2-4	TRBD1	NA	CASSPQGGAAKNIQYF	TGTGCCAGCTCACCACAAGGGGGCGCAGCCAAAAACATTCAGTACTTC
TRBV5-1	TRBJ1-3	NA	NA	CASSWDPASGNTIYF	TGCGCCAGCAGCTGGGACCCCGCCTCTGGAAACACCATATATTTT
TRBV3-1/TRBV3-2	TRBJ2-2	NA	NA	CASSRRGGTGELFF	TGTGCCAGCAGCCGTAGGGGTGGCACCGGGGAGCTGTTTTTT
TRBV5-6	TRBJ2-7	TRBD1	NA	CASSSTGLEQYF	TGTGCCAGCAGCTCGACAGGGTTGGAGCAGTACTTC
TRBV4-2	TRBJ1-2	NA	NA	CASSQAREDYGYTF	TGTGCCAGCAGCCAAGCCAGGGAGGACTATGGCTACACCTTC
TRBV2	TRBJ2-7	TRBD2	NA	CASSELAGPYEQYF	TGTGCCAGCAGTGAACTAGCGGGGCCCTACGAGCAGTACTTC
TRBV6-4	TRBJ2-1	NA	NA	CASSVGPVEEQFF	TGTGCCAGCAGTGTGGGGCCGGTGGAGGAGCAGTTCTTC
TRBV19	TRBJ1-2	NA	NA	CASSILGGPNYGYTF	TGTGCCAGTAGTATCCTCGGAGGACCTAACTATGGCTACACCTTC
TRBV10-3	TRBJ1-1	NA	once	CAIRAVTGGNTEAFF	TGTGCCATCAGAGCAGTGACGGGGGGTAACACTGAAGCTTTCTTT
TRBV4-1	TRBJ1-4	NA	NA	CASSQDRGVVDEKLFF	TGCGCCAGCAGCCAAGATAGGGGCGTCGTGGATGAAAAACTGTTTTTT
TRBV2	TRBJ1-1	NA	NA	CASSRTANTEAFF	TGTGCCAGCAGTCGCACAGCGAACACTGAAGCTTTCTTT
TRBV6-6	TRBJ1-5	NA	NA	CASSRLRPFQSQPQHF	TGTGCCAGCAGTCGACTCAGACCCTTCCAGTCTCAGCCCCAGCATTTT
TRBV18	TRBJ1-1	TRBD1	NA	CASSISARQGGTEAFF	TGTGCCAGCTCAATTTCAGCTCGACAGGGCGGCACTGAAGCTTTCTTT
TRBV19	TRBJ2-3	TRBD2	NA	CASSPTSGVDTQYF	TGTGCCAGTAGTCCAACTAGCGGGGTAGATACGCAGTATTTT
TRBV28	TRBJ2-3	NA	NA	CASSLGYPETQYF	TGTGCCAGCAGTTTAGGCTACCCGGAAACGCAGTATTTT
TRBV5-4	TRBJ2-5	TRBD2	NA	CASSPSGGTYQETQYF	TGTGCCAGCAGCCCTAGCGGGGGAACGTACCAAGAGACCCAGTACTTC
TRBV5-4	TRBJ1-1	NA	NA	CASSYSTGTNTEAFF	TGTGCCAGCAGCTACTCAACAGGGACGAACACTGAAGCTTTCTTT
TRBV7-8	TRBJ2-1	NA	NA	CASSPSSPRPYNEQFF	TGTGCCAGCAGCCCTTCGAGCCCCCGCCCCTACAATGAGCAGTTCTTC
TRBV6-5	TRBJ2-4	TRBD1	NA	CASRWDRGNIQYF	TGTGCCAGCAGGTGGGACAGGGGGAACATTCAGTACTTC
TRBV6-5	TRBJ2-1	TRBD2	NA	CASSYLGLAGYEQFF	TGTGCCAGCAGTTACCTGGGACTAGCGGGGTATGAGCAGTTCTTC
TRBV9	TRBJ2-1	TRBD2	NA	CASSVEPSGGAWDEQFF	TGTGCCAGCAGCGTAGAGCCTAGCGGGGGGGCCTGGGATGAGCAGTTCTTC
TRBV5-1	TRBJ2-7	NA	NA	CASSLEQIGNEQYF	TGCGCCAGCAGCTTGGAACAGATTGGAAACGAGCAGTACTTC
TRBV6-5	TRBJ1-1	NA	NA	CASSYSLGAKNTEAFF	TGTGCCAGCAGTTACTCGTTGGGGGCCAAGAACACTGAAGCTTTCTTT
TRBV7-8	TRBJ2-5	NA	NA	CASSLGQEGTQYF	TGTGCCAGCAGCTTAGGGCAGGAAGGGACCCAGTACTTC
TRBV6-1	TRBJ1-5	NA	NA	CASSEAGGRGQPQHF	TGTGCCAGCAGTGAAGCGGGGGGAAGGGGTCAGCCCCAGCATTTT
TRBV6-6	TRBJ1-2	TRBD1	NA	CASSYSDRGYGYTF	TGTGCCAGCAGTTACTCGGACAGGGGTTATGGCTACACCTTC
TRBV3-1/TRBV3-2	TRBJ2-5	TRBD2	NA	CASSPGLAGGQETQYF	TGTGCCAGCAGCCCTGGACTAGCGGGGGGGCAAGAGACCCAGTACTTC
TRBV5-1	TRBJ2-7	NA	NA	CASSSPSEQYF	TGCGCCAGCAGCTCTCCCTCCGAGCAGTACTTC
TRBV5-1	TRBJ1-3	NA	NA	CASSPWGNWSSGNTIYF	TGCGCCAGCAGCCCCTGGGGGAATTGGAGCTCTGGAAACACCATATATTTT
TRBV14	TRBJ1-4	NA	once	CASSQEVETNEKLFF	TGTGCCAGCAGCCAAGAGGTGGAAACTAATGAAAAACTGTTTTTT
TRBV9	TRBJ2-2	TRBD1	NA	CASSGRTGNTGELFF	TGTGCCAGCAGCGGAAGGACAGGGAACACCGGGGAGCTGTTTTTT
TRBV7-8	TRBJ1-1	NA	NA	CASSLELGRGEAFF	TGTGCCAGCAGCTTAGAGTTGGGCCGCGGTGAAGCTTTCTTT
TRBV6-1	TRBJ1-2	TRBD1	NA	CASSDAQGASHGYTF	TGTGCCAGCAGTGATGCCCAGGGGGCTTCTCATGGCTACACCTTC
TRBV2	TRBJ2-5	NA	NA	CASTKTGETQYF	TGTGCCAGCACCAAAACGGGGGAGACCCAGTACTTC
TRBV19	TRBJ1-5	NA	few	CASSILAGQPQHF	TGTGCCAGTAGTATTTTGGCTGGGCAGCCCCAGCATTTT
TRBV21-1	TRBJ1-1	NA	NA	CASGILRSSTEAFF	TGTGCCAGCGGGATACTCCGATCGAGCACTGAAGCTTTCTTT
TRBV6-2/TRBV6-3	TRBJ2-5	TRBD1	once	CASSSGTGVETQYF	TGTGCCAGCAGCTCCGGGACAGGGGTGGAGACCCAGTACTTC
TRBV4-2	TRBJ2-3	NA	NA	CASSQDKADTQYF	TGTGCCAGCAGCCAAGATAAGGCAGATACGCAGTATTTT
TRBV18	TRBJ1-2	NA	NA	CASSLVSEGGLSFGYTF	TGTGCCAGCTCACTGGTTTCAGAAGGGGGTCTCTCGTTTGGCTACACCTTC